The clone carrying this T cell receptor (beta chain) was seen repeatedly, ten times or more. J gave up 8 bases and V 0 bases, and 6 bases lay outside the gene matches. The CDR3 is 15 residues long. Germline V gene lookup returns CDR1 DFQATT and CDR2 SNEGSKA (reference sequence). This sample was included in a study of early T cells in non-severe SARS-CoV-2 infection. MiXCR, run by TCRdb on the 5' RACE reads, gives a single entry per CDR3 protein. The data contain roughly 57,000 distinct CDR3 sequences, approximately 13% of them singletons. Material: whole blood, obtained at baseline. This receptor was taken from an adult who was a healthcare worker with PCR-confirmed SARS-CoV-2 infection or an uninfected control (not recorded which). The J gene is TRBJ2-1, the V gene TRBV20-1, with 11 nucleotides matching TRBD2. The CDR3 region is CSARDPSGRSDEQFF. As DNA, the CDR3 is TGCAGTGCTAGAGATCCTAGCGGGAGGTCCGATGAGCAGTTCTTC.